A single sample gave rise to the 13 T cell receptor beta chains below, sequenced in a study of T-cell memory formation after mild COVID-19. TCRdb called the 5' RACE reads again in MiXCR, with one record for every CDR3 protein. The sample includes 270,000 or so distinct CDR3 sequences, 15% to 20% of them seen just once. Sample: PBMCs or a T cell subset sorted from them (not recorded which). The receptor set was obtained from a man aged 18-30 years who had mild COVID-19 (a few samples of this study predate the infection). Cell type and time point are not known.

This clonotype occurred a few times. The rearrangement joins TRBV6-2 or TRBV6-3 to TRBJ1-4; no clear D. Germline CDR1 and CDR2: MNHEY and SVGEGT. The V end was cut by 8 bases, the J end by 4 bases, with 11 bases between. This CDR3 has 13 residues. CDR3 protein: CASQGRVNEKLFF. The CDR3 DNA follows: TGTGCCAGCCAAGGACGGGTTAATGAAAAACTGTTTTTT.

The chain recombines TRBV5-1 with TRBJ2-5; TRBD2 might be the D (5 bases). The CDR3 has 12 residues. V shed 6 bases and J shed 3 bases, with 9 bases lying between them. Germline V lookup: CDR1 SGHRS, CDR2 YFSETQ. The CDR3 loop is CASKSGKETQYF. The CDR3 coding sequence is TGCGCCAGCAAATCCGGGAAAGAGACCCAGTACTTC.

The chain couples TRBV4-1 to TRBJ2-1; D possibly corresponds to TRBD1 (6 bases). CDR1 MGHRA and CDR2 YSYEKL come from the germline V gene. The germline V and J ends were trimmed by 2 bases and 8 bases, with 13 bases remaining between them. The CDR3 is 14 amino acids. The CDR3 DNA reads as TGCGCCAGCAGCCAAAAGGAATCAGGGGATGAGCAGTTCTTC. It encodes CASSQKESGDEQFF.

In its sample, this clonotype was seen a few times. The rearrangement joins TRBV12-3 or TRBV12-4 to TRBJ1-6; D is ambiguous. The CDR3 length is 17 residues. V shed 1 base and J shed 7 bases, with 17 bases lying between them. The CDR3 DNA reads TGTGCCAGCAGTTTAGTGGACGGCGATAGTGGCAATTCACCCCTCCACTTT. Amino acid sequence: CASSLVDGDSGNSPLHF.

This clonotype was observed a handful of times. The chain employs TRBV29-1 and TRBJ2-3; D uncertain. Trimming removed 3 bases at V and 0 bases at J, with 7 bases between. The CDR3 covers 13 residues. The germline gives CDR1 SQVTM, CDR2 ANQGSEA. The CDR3 spells CSVDPSSTDTQYF. The DNA for the CDR3 is TGCAGCGTTGACCCCTCTAGCACAGATACGCAGTATTTT.

In this sample, this clonotype turned up a few times. This rearrangement joins TRBV7-9 to TRBJ2-5; D remains unclear. Germline lookup yields CDR1 SEHNR and CDR2 FQNEAQ (reference sequence). The CDR3 is 12 amino acids. The V end was cut by 5 bases, the J end by 5 bases, with 9 bases between. The CDR3 DNA sequence: TGTGCCAGCAGCGCCTTGGCGGAGACCCAGTACTTC. It codes for CASSALAETQYF.

The chain couples TRBV5-1 to TRBJ2-7, with D hard to call. Germline V gives CDR1 SGHRS, CDR2 YFSETQ. This CDR3 has 13 amino acids. V gave up 0 bases and J gave up 2 bases, with 6 bases separating them. CDR3 loop: CASSLEGTYEQYV. CDR3 in DNA: TGCGCCAGCAGCTTGGAGGGAACCTACGAGCAGTACGTC.

This chain links TRBV5-6 with TRBJ2-3; no reliable D call. The CDR3 is made up of 12 amino acids. Between the trimmed V and J ends, which lost 7 bases and 6 bases, there was a span of 12 bases. Germline V lookup: CDR1 SGHDT, CDR2 YYEEEE. The CDR3 spells CASLTHRDTQYF. CDR3 in DNA: TGTGCCAGCCTAACTCATCGGGATACGCAGTATTTT.

The rearrangement joins TRBV7-3 to TRBJ2-3, with 16 nucleotides matching TRBD2. The CDR3 contains 17 residues. The germline V gene encodes CDR1 SGHTA and CDR2 FQGTGA. Losses at the gene ends were 3 bases for V and 4 bases for J; bases not matched to a gene: 4. CDR3 sequence (DNA): TGTGCCAGCAGCTTGGGACTAGCGGGGGGGCCTGCAGATACGCAGTATTTT. This gives the protein CASSLGLAGGPADTQYF.

The V and J genes are TRBV4-3 and TRBJ2-2, with D hard to call. V lost 0 bases and J lost 4, with 15 bases in between. CDR3 length: 17 amino acids. Germline lookup yields CDR1 LGHNA and CDR2 YSLEER. For the CDR3, the DNA is TGCGCCAGCAGCCAAGATTATGGGCATCGCACCACCGGGGAGCTGTTTTTT. Protein: CASSQDYGHRTTGELFF.

V and J are TRBV7-2 and TRBJ1-1; D not resolved. CDR3 length: 13 amino acids. CDR1 is SGHTA and CDR2 is FQGNSA in the germline V gene. V gave up 2 bases and J gave up 4 bases, with 8 bases separating them. CDR3 nucleotides: TGTGCCAGCAGCTTAAGTATCCGCACTGAAGCTTTCTTT. It yields the protein CASSLSIRTEAFF. Full variable domain (rest looked up from reference TRBV7-2 and TRBJ1-1): GAGVSQSPSNKVTEKGKDVELRCDPISGHTALYWYRQSLGQGLEFLIYFQGNSAPDKSGLPSDRFSAERTGGSVSTLTIQRTQQEDSAVYLCASSLSIRTEAFFGQGTRLTVV.

There are a few counts of this clonotype. This chain uses TRBV12-3 or TRBV12-4 with TRBJ1-1; D is uncertain. V lost 6 bases and J lost 4, with 12 bases in between. This CDR3 has 13 residues. The CDR3 DNA is TGTGCCAGCAGCCCAAATATCGGCACTGAAGCTTTCTTT. Translation gives CASSPNIGTEAFF.

This chain links TRBV7-9 with TRBJ1-1; possible D gene TRBD1, 5 bases. V dropped 5 bases and J dropped 7 bases, with 20 bases sitting between them. Germline assignment: CDR1 SEHNR and CDR2 FQNEAQ (reference sequence). The CDR3 has 15 amino acids. The CDR3 DNA is TGTGCCAGCAGCCGCAGCCAGGGATCCGGGTTTGAAGCTTTCTTT. Protein product: CASSRSQGSGFEAFF.